The clone carrying this TCR beta chain has only one observation. This sample is part of a study of blood T cell repertoires in COVID-19. It was during active infection that Seattle patients were enrolled and then longitudinally followed. CDR1 SGHTA and CDR2 FQGTGA come from the germline V gene. V was clipped by 5 bases and J by 13 bases, with 20 bases between them. The CDR3 extends over 13 amino acids. Sequenced by immunoSEQ multiplex PCR; TCRdb stores in-frame clones only, minus some. The table lists about 300,000 clones, around nine tenths of them singletons. This TCR was sampled from a woman aged 25 to 45 with COVID-19, enrolled during active disease. The chain combines TRBV7-3 with TRBJ1-1, with D perhaps matching TRBD1 (5 bases). Sequenced material: peripheral blood. The CDR3 region is CASSDSLAGQVFF. DNA of the CDR3: TGTGCCAGCAGCGATTCCCTGGCAGGGCAGGTTTTCTTT.